This T cell receptor beta chain was found in a study of T cell responses to AZD1222 COVID-19 vaccine. Study overall: Second-dose recipients at about 4 or about 12 weeks were treated as one pooled group.

Sequencing was performed with immunoSEQ multiplex PCR; in TCRdb, only in-frame clones are kept and a portion is missing. The sample lists approximately 74,000 clones; roughly 85% were seen once. Points on this clone: Its matching antigen is unknown.

The study, taken as a whole, reports: It should be noted that donors were predominantly white British and more often female, and clonal diversity was possibly underestimated. It was only after the peak T cell response that any repertoires were sampled.

Between the trimmed V and J ends, which lost 7 bases and 3 bases, there was a span of 12 bases. The CDR3 consists of 13 residues. Per the germline V gene, CDR1 is MNHEY and CDR2 is SVGAGI. The V gene is TRBV6-5, the J gene TRBJ1-2; D possibly corresponds to TRBD1 (5 bases). Sample: peripheral blood, taken on day 0 of AZD1222 vaccination. The TCR comes from an adult in good health. The CDR3 DNA follows: TGTGCCAGCACCCAGGGTGGGCACTATGGCTACACCTTC. Its translation is CASTQGGHYGYTF.